This record looks at one T cell receptor beta chain sequence and its context. Its specificity is unknown. These data are taken from a study of cytomegalovirus exposure and HLA in healthy donors. CDR1 and CDR2 (germline): MNHNS, SASEGT. The CDR3 consists of 15 residues. Trimming cost V 7 bases and J 6 bases; bases outside gene matches: 11. It was with 60 Vbeta and 13 Jbeta primers that the PCR ran. Generated by immunoSEQ multiplex PCR, the TCRdb table keeps only in-frame clones and is missing some. The table shows 110,000 to 150,000 clones, with roughly three quarters occurring only once. Study results and limitations: Associated with cytomegalovirus, according to the listing, were some 150 TCR beta chains. TRBV6-2, TRBV6-3 and some other V segments were excluded as indistinguishable.

This TCR was sampled from a woman aged 40 to 50 in good health and CMV-seronegative. Material for sequencing was PBMCs. The rearrangement uses TRBV6-1 and TRBJ2-1; 8 bases line up with TRBD1. CDR3 amino acids: CASTQGQGAFNEQFF. The CDR3 nucleotides are TGTGCCAGCACTCAGGGGCAGGGGGCATTCAATGAGCAGTTCTTC.